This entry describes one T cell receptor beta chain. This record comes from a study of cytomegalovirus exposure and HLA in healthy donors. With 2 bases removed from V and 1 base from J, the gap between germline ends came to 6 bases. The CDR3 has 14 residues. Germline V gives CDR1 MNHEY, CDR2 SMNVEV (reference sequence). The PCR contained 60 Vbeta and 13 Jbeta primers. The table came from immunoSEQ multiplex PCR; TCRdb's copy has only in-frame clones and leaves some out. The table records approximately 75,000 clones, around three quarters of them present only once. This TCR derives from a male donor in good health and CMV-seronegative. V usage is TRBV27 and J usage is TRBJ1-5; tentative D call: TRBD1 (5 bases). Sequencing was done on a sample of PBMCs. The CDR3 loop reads CASSLGGSNQPQHF. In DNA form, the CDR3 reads TGTGCCAGCAGTTTAGGGGGGAGCAATCAGCCCCAGCATTTT.